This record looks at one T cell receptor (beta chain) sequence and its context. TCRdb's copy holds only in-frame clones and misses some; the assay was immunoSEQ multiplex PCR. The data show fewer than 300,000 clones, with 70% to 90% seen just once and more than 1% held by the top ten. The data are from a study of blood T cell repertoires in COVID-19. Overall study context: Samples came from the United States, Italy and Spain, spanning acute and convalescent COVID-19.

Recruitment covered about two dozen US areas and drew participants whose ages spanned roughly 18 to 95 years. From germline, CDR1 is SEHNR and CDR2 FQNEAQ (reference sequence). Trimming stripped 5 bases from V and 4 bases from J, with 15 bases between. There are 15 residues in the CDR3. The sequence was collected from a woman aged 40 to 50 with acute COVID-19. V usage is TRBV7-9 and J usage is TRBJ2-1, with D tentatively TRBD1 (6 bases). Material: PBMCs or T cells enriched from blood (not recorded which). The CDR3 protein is CASSPLGASYNEQFF. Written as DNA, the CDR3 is TGTGCCAGCAGCCCCCTGGGGGCTAGTTACAATGAGCAGTTCTTC.